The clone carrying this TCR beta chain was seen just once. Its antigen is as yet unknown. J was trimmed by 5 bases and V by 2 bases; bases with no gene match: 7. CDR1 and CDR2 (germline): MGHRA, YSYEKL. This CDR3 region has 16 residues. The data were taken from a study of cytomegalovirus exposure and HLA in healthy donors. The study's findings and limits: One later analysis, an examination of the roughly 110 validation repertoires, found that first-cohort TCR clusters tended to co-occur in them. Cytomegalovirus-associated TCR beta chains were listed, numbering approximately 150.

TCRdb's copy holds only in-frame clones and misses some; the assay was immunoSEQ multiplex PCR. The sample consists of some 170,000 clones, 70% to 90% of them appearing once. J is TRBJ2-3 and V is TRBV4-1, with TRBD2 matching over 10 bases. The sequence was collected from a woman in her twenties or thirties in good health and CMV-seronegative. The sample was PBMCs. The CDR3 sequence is CASSQQLAGGGDTQYF. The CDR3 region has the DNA TGCGCCAGCAGCCAACAATTAGCGGGAGGTGGAGATACGCAGTATTTT.